This is a list of T cell receptor beta chains from one sample in a study of T cells in Graves' hyperthyroidism and ophthalmopathy. Each CDR3 protein is one row after TCRdb ran MiXCR on the multiplex PCR reads. The data contain under 350,000 distinct CDR3 sequences, approximately 15% of them seen just once; the ten biggest clones take up approximately 60%. Sample: blood. These receptors originate from a woman aged 55-70 years with Graves' ophthalmopathy. CDR3s include the opening cysteine and the closing phenylalanine or tryptophan. A D gene is named only where the DNA matches it firmly. Rows give clone size only sometimes, using once, few, many, or a class for an expanded clone.

j_call clone_size d_call v_call cdr3_nt cdr3_aa
TRBJ2-2 . TRBD2 TRBV10-3 TGTGCCATCAGTGAAAGCGGGATTGTCGGGGAGCTGTTTTTT CAISESGIVGELFF
TRBJ2-7 many TRBD2 TRBV7-8 TGTGCCAGCAGCCCTCGACTAGCGGGAGGCCCCTACGAGCAGTACTTC CASSPRLAGGPYEQYF
TRBJ2-3 many TRBD2 TRBV7-2 TGTGCCAGCAGCTTAACTAGCGGGCGCACAGATACGCAGTATTTT CASSLTSGRTDTQYF
TRBJ1-1 many . TRBV2 TGTGCCAGCAGTAATACAGGGTGGGACACTGAAGCTTTCTTT CASSNTGWDTEAFF
TRBJ2-2 many TRBD1 TRBV5-1 TGCGCCAGCAGCCGCATCCGGGACAGGGGACTTGACACCGGGGAGCTGTTTTTT CASSRIRDRGLDTGELFF
TRBJ1-1 . TRBD1 TRBV5-1 TGCGCCAGCAGCTGGGGACAGCAAACGGCCTTGGTTTTCTTT CASSWGQQTALVFF
TRBJ2-2 many . TRBV24-1 TGTGCCACCAGTGATACGCGATCCACCGGGGAGCTGTTTTTT CATSDTRSTGELFF
TRBJ1-2 many TRBD1 TRBV5-1 TGCGCCAGCAGCGTCGGACAGGGTGTTGATGGCTACACCTTC CASSVGQGVDGYTF
TRBJ2-7 few . TRBV10-2 TGCGCCAGCAGCAATGTCAGGGAGTACGAGCAGTACTTC CASSNVREYEQYF
TRBJ2-2 few . TRBV20-1 TGCGGTGCTAGGGGCACCGGGGAGCTGTTTTTT CGARGTGELFF
TRBJ1-6 . TRBD1 TRBV10-3 TGTGCCATCGGAGGCAGGGGGATTTCACCCCTCCACTTT CAIGGRGISPLHF
TRBJ1-4 many TRBD1 TRBV20-1 TGCAGTGCTAGATCAGGAGAGGGACAGGGAGGAAAACTGTTTTTT CSARSGEGQGGKLFF
TRBJ2-1 . . TRBV15 TGTGCCACCAGCGATCAGGGGGGAATTGAGCAGTTCTTC CATSDQGGIEQFF
TRBJ2-1 . TRBD2 TRBV19 TGTGCCAGTAGTAACAGCGGGGGGGCCTACAATGAGCAGTTCTTC CASSNSGGAYNEQFF
TRBJ2-5 many . TRBV14 TGTGCCAGCAGCCAATGGCAGGGCCAAGAGACCCAGTACTTC CASSQWQGQETQYF
TRBJ1-1 few TRBD1 TRBV6-1 TGTGCCAGCACCGGAACAGGGGGCGTCACTGAAGCTTTCTTT CASTGTGGVTEAFF
TRBJ2-2 few . TRBV12-3/TRBV12-4 TGTGCCAGCAGTTTTTGGGGGGGGGCGGACACCGGGGAGCTGTTTTTT CASSFWGGADTGELFF
TRBJ1-3 . . TRBV2 TGTGCCAGCAGTGACGACTTACAGGGCTACTCTGGAAACACCATATATTTT CASSDDLQGYSGNTIYF
TRBJ2-7 many TRBD2 TRBV5-6 TGTGCCAGCAGCGCGGGACTAGAGGTCTACGAGCAGTACTTC CASSAGLEVYEQYF
TRBJ1-2 many . TRBV27 TGTGCCAGCAGTGGCGACGGGGCTTCGGGCTACACCTTC CASSGDGASGYTF
TRBJ1-1 many . TRBV11-1 TGTGCCAGCAGCCCGTACACAGATTTGACAGGCGGGAACACTGAAGCTTTCTTT CASSPYTDLTGGNTEAFF
TRBJ1-2 . TRBD1 TRBV6-1 TGTGCCAGCAGTCGGGACAGGGGTGAGCGTGGCTACACCTTC CASSRDRGERGYTF
TRBJ2-6 . . TRBV15 TGTGCCACCAGGACCAACAGGGTTTCGATTGGCTCTGGGGCCAACGTCCTGACTTTC CATRTNRVSIGSGANVLTF
TRBJ1-1 many . TRBV5-1 TGCGCCAGCAGGTTGGAACCACCGGGTCCTGCTTTCTTT CASRLEPPGPAFF
TRBJ2-2 many TRBD2 TRBV27 TGTGCCAGCAGTACTCATTTCGGACTAGCGGGAAGGGGCGGGGAGCTGTTTTTT CASSTHFGLAGRGGELFF
TRBJ1-6 . . TRBV25-1 TGTGCCAGCAGTGCGGCGGGGACCGGATCCCTCCACTTT CASSAAGTGSLHF
TRBJ2-5 many TRBD2 TRBV12-3/TRBV12-4 TGTGCCAGCAGTCGAGGTGGGCTAGCGGGAGTTGCGACCCAGTACTTC CASSRGGLAGVATQYF
TRBJ2-1 many . TRBV6-2/TRBV6-3 TGTGCCAGCAGCGATATAAGGGGACTTGCCGTGGGCAATGAGCAGTTCTTC CASSDIRGLAVGNEQFF
TRBJ2-1 many . TRBV6-2/TRBV6-3 TGTGCCAGCAGTTACTTGCGCCGGGACGTGGATGAGCAGTTCTTC CASSYLRRDVDEQFF
TRBJ2-5 . . TRBV20-1 TGCAGTGCTAGAGATCTGGGGACACCCTGGGAGACCCAGTACTTC CSARDLGTPWETQYF
TRBJ2-7 . TRBD2 TRBV5-8 TGTGCCAGCAGCTACGGACTAGCGGAGCAGTACTTC CASSYGLAEQYF
TRBJ1-1 many . TRBV7-9 TGTGCCAGCAGCGAATTTACAGACACTGAAGCTTTCTTT CASSEFTDTEAFF